These 26 T cell receptor beta chains were sequenced from one sample in a study of beta chain features in type 1 diabetes. Study observations and caveats: When Type 1 diabetes patients were examined, their TCRB CDR3s proved moderately but significantly shorter in all four CD4+ subsets.

Expressed TCRB transcripts got sequenced, as all isolated RNA was reverse transcribed. Produced via immunoSEQ multiplex PCR; TCRdb's table is partial and in-frame only. The table includes some 640,000 clones, roughly 13% detected once. Their specific antigens are unknown. Sequenced: naive CD4+ T cells from blood. Every receptor here comes from a man between 18 and 35 years old with type 1 diabetes.

As concerns this clone: Distinct nucleotide sequences in the sample also encode this CDR3. This chain joins TRBV2 and TRBJ2-2, with TRBD1 as a possible D gene (5 bases). CDR1 is SNHLY, CDR2 FYNNEI, per germline. Trimming took 4 bases from V and 2 from J, leaving 8 bases between them. The CDR3 is 14 amino acids. The DNA for the CDR3 is TGTGCCAGCAGTGGGCAGGGAAACACCGGGGAGCTGTTTTTT. Translated, it gives CASSGQGNTGELFF.

This clone was seen a handful of times. The J gene is TRBJ2-7, the V gene TRBV7-2; D is uncertain. The CDR3 contains 11 residues. V lost 2 bases, J lost 11 bases, and 10 bases lay in between. Germline V CDR1 and CDR2: SGHTA, FQGNSA. CDR3: CASSLSSQKYF. In DNA, the CDR3 is TGTGCCAGCAGCTTATCATCCCAGAAGTACTTC.

This clone was seen a handful of times. This rearrangement joins TRBV29-1 to TRBJ1-2; possibly TRBD1 for D (5 bases). This CDR3 is built from 14 residues. Trimming pared 6 bases from V and 4 bases from J, leaving 18 bases between. Germline values: CDR1 SQVTM, CDR2 ANQGSEA. CDR3 bases: TGCAGCGTGTCTCAGGGAGGAAACTTCTATGGCTACACCTTC. Translated: CSVSQGGNFYGYTF.

The chain carries TRBV30 and TRBJ2-7; 7 bases agree with TRBD1. Germline CDR1 is GTSNPN and CDR2 is SVGIG (reference sequence). V was clipped by 0 bases and J by 6 bases; unmatched bases: 11. The CDR3 length is 15 residues. In DNA, the CDR3 is TGTGCCTGGAGTGTATTCGGGACAGACCCTGGCGAGCAGTACTTC. Protein sequence: CAWSVFGTDPGEQYF.

This chain links TRBV28 with TRBJ2-2, with D perhaps assigned TRBD1 or TRBD2 (5 bases each). The CDR3 totals 14 residues. Deletions cut 6 bases from V and 7 bases from J, with 15 bases between. Germline CDR1 MDHEN, CDR2 SYDVKM. CDR3 residues: CASSARRDGGELFF. The CDR3 nucleotides are TGTGCCAGCAGCGCGCGAAGGGACGGCGGGGAGCTGTTTTTT.

This clone was observed a handful of times. The chain couples TRBV30 to TRBJ1-1, with 9 bases lining up with TRBD1. This CDR3 comprises 15 residues. Per germline, CDR1 GTSNPN and CDR2 SVGIG (reference sequence). V trimming: 2 bases; J trimming: 5 bases; junction bases outside the gene matches: 9. CDR3 region: CAWSPSDRGGTEAFF. The CDR3 DNA is TGTGCCTGGAGTCCATCTGACAGGGGGGGGACTGAAGCTTTCTTT.

This clone was detected a few times. The V gene is TRBV7-9, the J gene TRBJ2-5, with D perhaps TRBD1 (5 bases). Trimming removed 1 base from V and 5 bases from J, with 11 bases in between. The V gene's germline CDR1 is SEHNR and CDR2 FQNEAQ (reference sequence). CDR3 length equals 14 residues. The CDR3 DNA reads as TGTGCCAGCAGCTTAGTCAGGGAACAGGAGACCCAGTACTTC. This encodes CASSLVREQETQYF.

This clone turned up a few times. This CDR3 reads CASSFGRQGLTGELFF. The CDR3 DNA is TGTGCCAGCAGTTTTGGAAGACAGGGGTTAACCGGGGAGCTGTTTTTT. This chain connects TRBV27 to TRBJ2-2, with TRBD1 matching over 8 bases. V gave up 3 bases and J gave up 5 bases; unmatched junction bases: 8. Looked up from germline, CDR1 is MNHEY and CDR2 is SMNVEV (reference sequence). The CDR3 contains 16 residues.

CDR3 DNA: TGTGCCAGCAGCGAGATACAGGGGGAAAGAAGTGAGCAGTTCTTC. It yields the protein CASSEIQGERSEQFF. The V gene is TRBV2, the J gene TRBJ2-1, with 8 bases matching TRBD1. CDR3 length: 15 amino acids. The V and J ends lost 6 bases and 9 bases, in that order; junction bases with no gene match: 13. Germline values: CDR1 SNHLY, CDR2 FYNNEI.

The rearrangement joins TRBV5-1 to TRBJ2-7; 7 bases align to TRBD1. Germline CDR1 SGHRS, CDR2 YFSETQ. V dropped 0 bases and J dropped 4; count of bases not matched to a gene: 7. This CDR3 is 15 amino acids long. The DNA of the CDR3 is TGCGCCAGCAGCTTGGGTAACGGACAGGAATACGAGCAGTACTTC. Translating gives CASSLGNGQEYEQYF.

This clone was seen a handful of times. The rearrangement uses TRBV25-1 and TRBJ1-2; D perhaps matches TRBD1 (5 bases). The CDR3 is 13 residues long. V lost 5 bases, J lost 2 bases, and 9 bases lay in between. Germline V gene lookup returns CDR1 MGHDK and CDR2 SYGVNS. CDR3 sequence: CASSPQVNYGYTF. The CDR3 nucleotides read TGTGCCAGCAGTCCACAGGTGAACTATGGCTACACCTTC.

This clone has a handful of counts. CDR3 sequence (DNA): TGTGCCAGCTCACCTCTAGCGGGAGACCTGTCCTACGAGCAGTACTTC. Translated: CASSPLAGDLSYEQYF. This chain uses TRBV18 with TRBJ2-7, with 10 positions matching TRBD2. J lost 1 base, V lost 3 bases, and 6 bases had no gene match. The germline CDR1 and CDR2 sequences are KGHSH and LQKENI. There are 16 residues in the CDR3. The full variable domain, in which reference TRBV18 and TRBJ2-7 provide the parts outside the CDR3, is NAGVMQNPRHLVRRRGQEARLRCSPMKGHSHVYWYRQLPEEGLKFMVYLQKENIIDESGMPKERFSAEFPKEGPSILRIQQVVRGDSAAYFCASSPLAGDLSYEQYFGPGTRLTVT.

The chain recombines TRBV4-3 with TRBJ2-4; the D is unclear. V was shortened by 4 bases and J by 3 bases, with 13 bases between the two germline ends. Per the germline V gene, CDR1 is LGHNA and CDR2 is YSLEER. This CDR3 region has 15 residues. DNA for the CDR3: TGCGCCAGCAGCCTATCCCGTCACGACAAAAACATTCAGTACTTC. This gives the protein CASSLSRHDKNIQYF.

This CDR3 reads CASSLRNTEAFF. In DNA form, the CDR3 reads TGTGCCAGCAGCCTTCGGAACACTGAAGCTTTCTTT. The rearrangement uses TRBV13 and TRBJ1-1, with no clear D. Trimming cost V 5 bases and J 1 base, with 5 bases left between them. In germline, CDR1 is PRHDT, CDR2 FYEKMQ (reference sequence). The CDR3 loop spans 12 amino acids.

V gene TRBV2 combines with J gene TRBJ1-2, with D hard to call. V shed 9 bases and J shed 1 base, with 6 bases lying between them. Germline assignment: CDR1 SNHLY and CDR2 FYNNEI. CDR3 length: 11 residues. Here the CDR3 reads CARDNNYGYTF. DNA for the CDR3: TGTGCCAGAGACAATAACTATGGCTACACCTTC. The full variable domain, in which reference TRBV2 and TRBJ1-2 provide the parts outside the CDR3, is EPEVTQTPSHQVTQMGQEVILRCVPISNHLYFYWYRQILGQKVEFLVSFYNNEISEKSEIFDDQFSVERPDGSNFTLKIRSTKLEDSAMYFCARDNNYGYTFGSGTRLTVV.

This clone turned up a few times. The V gene is TRBV9, the J gene TRBJ2-5; a possible D gene is TRBD1 (6 bases). Germline V gene sequence: CDR1 SGDLS, CDR2 YYNGEE. This CDR3 spans 14 amino acids. The V and J ends lost 3 bases and 5 bases respectively, with 14 bases between them. The CDR3 region has the DNA TGTGCCAGCAGCGGACTGTACACAGGGGAGACCCAGTACTTC. Translated, it gives CASSGLYTGETQYF. The entire variable domain, with the rest obtained from reference TRBV9 and TRBJ2-5, is as follows: DSGVTQTPKHLITATGQRVTLRCSPRSGDLSVYWYQQSLDQGLQFLIQYYNGEERAKGNILERFSAQQFPDLHSELNLSSLELGDSALYFCASSGLYTGETQYFGPGTRLLVL.

This chain links TRBV7-9 with TRBJ1-1; possible D gene TRBD1, 6 bases. V lost 6 bases and J lost 1, with 15 bases in between. From germline, CDR1 is SEHNR and CDR2 FQNEAQ (reference sequence). This CDR3 spans 15 amino acids. In DNA form, the CDR3 reads TGTGCCAGCAGTTTGGGGGCCTCCCGGAACACTGAAGCTTTCTTT. Residues: CASSLGASRNTEAFF.

The CDR3 DNA is TGCAGTGCGGCGGGGGCCAACGTCCTGACTTTC. Its protein product is CSAAGANVLTF. This chain links TRBV20-1 with TRBJ2-6; no firm D call. Germline CDR1 and CDR2: DFQATT and SNEGSKA (reference sequence). The CDR3 totals 11 residues. V was shortened by 6 bases and J by 4 bases, with 4 bases between the two germline ends.

This clone came up a few times. In nucleotides, the CDR3 is TGTGCCAGCAGCTGGGACAGAGGCTCCTACGAGCAGTACTTC. Protein product: CASSWDRGSYEQYF. The chain has TRBV7-9 and TRBJ2-7, with 7 bases fitting TRBD1. The germline CDR1 and CDR2 sequences are SEHNR and FQNEAQ (reference sequence). The CDR3 runs to 14 residues. V lost 4 bases to trimming and J lost 0 bases; unmatched junction nucleotides: 3.

This clone was seen more than once but under ten times. The rearrangement links TRBV7-2 to TRBJ2-7; D gene ambiguous. The CDR3 has 13 amino acids. V was trimmed by 5 bases and J by 3 bases, leaving 11 bases between them. In germline, CDR1 is SGHTA, CDR2 FQGNSA. The CDR3 DNA reads TGTGCCAGCAGCCCGCGTGAGGTCTACGAGCAGTACTTC. It specifies CASSPREVYEQYF.

This clone was seen a few times. The chain links TRBV5-4 to TRBJ2-7; TRBD1 matches 7 bases. CDR3 length: 13 amino acids. V trimming: 4 bases; J trimming: 4 bases; junction bases outside the gene matches: 5. Germline-derived CDR1 and CDR2 are SGHNT and YYREEE (reference sequence). The CDR3 nucleotides are TGTGCCAGCAGCCCTCGGGACAGATACGAGCAGTACTTC. This sequence encodes CASSPRDRYEQYF.

This clone appeared a few times. The V and J genes are TRBV4-1 and TRBJ1-5; no clear D gene. From germline, CDR1 is MGHRA and CDR2 YSYEKL. The CDR3 consists of 15 residues. The V gene lost 4 bases and the J gene lost 1 base, with 11 bases spanning the gap. CDR3 loop: CASSPSEASNQPQHF. For the CDR3, the DNA is TGCGCCAGCAGCCCGTCCGAGGCGAGCAATCAGCCCCAGCATTTT.

This clone was seen more than once but under ten times. The genes are TRBV29-1 and TRBJ2-7, with 8 bases that match TRBD2. The CDR3 length is 16 residues. The germline CDR1 and CDR2 sequences are SQVTM and ANQGSEA. The ends lost 4 bases at V and 5 bases at J; junction bases unmatched: 16. CDR3 loop: CSVAPRGAQVTDEQYF. For the CDR3, the DNA is TGCAGCGTTGCGCCGCGGGGGGCGCAGGTAACCGACGAGCAGTACTTC.

The table lists this clone with a few counts. The chain links TRBV14 to TRBJ2-3, with D possibly TRBD2 on 5 matching bases. Germline loops: CDR1 SGHDN, CDR2 FVKESK. This CDR3 spans 13 amino acids. With 3 bases removed from V and 6 bases from J, the gap between germline ends came to 10 bases. The CDR3 nucleotides read TGTGCCAGCAGCCACCGCATAGCGGATACGCAGTATTTT. Amino acids: CASSHRIADTQYF.

The sample holds a few counts of this clone. This chain connects TRBV7-2 to TRBJ2-3; D may correspond to TRBD1 or TRBD2 (5 bases each). Trimming removed 5 bases from V and 5 bases from J, with 17 bases in between. The CDR3 length is 15 residues. The germline V gene has CDR1 SGHTA and CDR2 FQGNSA. The CDR3 is CASSRDLEGGDTQYF. The CDR3 DNA reads as TGTGCCAGCAGCCGGGACCTCGAGGGCGGAGATACGCAGTATTTT.

This clone showed up just a few times. V and J are TRBV30 and TRBJ2-7; 8 bases map to TRBD2. The CDR3 consists of 13 residues. Germline lookup yields CDR1 GTSNPN and CDR2 SVGIG (reference sequence). The J segment lost 3 bases and the V segment lost 3 bases, leaving 4 bases of the junction unmatched. CDR3 DNA sequence: TGTGCCTGGAGAGCAACTAGCGGCTACGAGCAGTACTTC. Translated, it gives CAWRATSGYEQYF. The entire variable domain, with the rest obtained from reference TRBV30 and TRBJ2-7, is as follows: SQTIHQWPATLVQPVGSPLSLECTVEGTSNPNLYWYRQAAGRGLQLLFYSVGIGQISSEVPQNLSASRPQDRQFILSSKKLLLSDSGFYLCAWRATSGYEQYFGPGTRLTVT.